Listed below are T cell receptor beta chains from one sample, sequenced in a study of early stage breast cancer tumors. Assay used: immunoSEQ multiplex PCR; TCRdb lists only in-frame clones, some missing. The sample holds about 58,000 clones; 65% to 80% are singletons and the top ten take roughly 3.4%. Input material: blood. These receptors came from a person aged 25 to 39 with breast cancer. Both conserved end residues are part of each CDR3. A D gene is named only where the DNA matches it firmly. Size values are once, few and many counts, or a class for expanded clones, and some rows have none.

CDR3nt: TGTGCTAGTAAACCGGGACTAGCCTACGAGCAGTACTTC
CDR3aa: CASKPGLAYEQYF
v_gene: TRBV7-9
abundance: -
d_gene: TRBD2
j_gene: TRBJ2-7

CDR3nt: TGTGCCAGCAGCGAGAGAGCGGGATCCCCCTACAATGAGCAGTTCTTC
CDR3aa: CASSERAGSPYNEQFF
v_gene: TRBV9
abundance: -
d_gene: TRBD2
j_gene: TRBJ2-1

CDR3nt: TGTGCCAGCAGGAGTGGGACGGGAGGGCGCCGATCCCAAGAGACCCAGTACTTC
CDR3aa: CASRSGTGGRRSQETQYF
v_gene: TRBV27
abundance: -
d_gene: TRBD2
j_gene: TRBJ2-5

CDR3nt: TGTGCCAGCATCAGGGACAGGGGTACCGGGGAGCTGTTTTTT
CDR3aa: CASIRDRGTGELFF
v_gene: TRBV2
abundance: once
d_gene: TRBD1
j_gene: TRBJ2-2

CDR3nt: TGTGCCAGCAGCTGGAGGGGGGGCGGGAGTGGGACCTACGAGCAGTACTTC
CDR3aa: CASSWRGGGSGTYEQYF
v_gene: TRBV5-6
abundance: -
d_gene: -
j_gene: TRBJ2-7

CDR3nt: TGTGCCAGCAGCTTGGCCCCGTACCCCTACAATGAGCAGTTCTTC
CDR3aa: CASSLAPYPYNEQFF
v_gene: TRBV5-4
abundance: -
d_gene: -
j_gene: TRBJ2-1

CDR3nt: TGCGCCAGCAGCCAAGATCTAGGCGGGAGGACCTCCTACGAGCAGTACTTC
CDR3aa: CASSQDLGGRTSYEQYF
v_gene: TRBV4-3
abundance: -
d_gene: TRBD2
j_gene: TRBJ2-7

CDR3nt: TGTGCCAGCAGTTTTCGGGTACATAATGAAAAACTGTTTTTT
CDR3aa: CASSFRVHNEKLFF
v_gene: TRBV6-5
abundance: -
d_gene: -
j_gene: TRBJ1-4

CDR3nt: TGTGCCAGCTCACCATCGAGACAGGGGCATGGCTACACCTTC
CDR3aa: CASSPSRQGHGYTF
v_gene: TRBV18
abundance: once
d_gene: TRBD1
j_gene: TRBJ1-2

CDR3nt: TGCACCAGCAGCCCTGGAGGTGAGGACCGGGGCAATCAGCCCCAGCATTTT
CDR3aa: CTSSPGGEDRGNQPQHF
v_gene: TRBV1
abundance: -
d_gene: -
j_gene: TRBJ1-5

CDR3nt: TGCGCCAGCAGCGAGCCTGGGGCCAACGTCCTGACTTTC
CDR3aa: CASSEPGANVLTF
v_gene: TRBV5-1
abundance: -
d_gene: -
j_gene: TRBJ2-6

CDR3nt: TGTGCCAGCAGCCCTCAGACAGGGGACACCGGGGAGCTGTTTTTT
CDR3aa: CASSPQTGDTGELFF
v_gene: TRBV7-3
abundance: -
d_gene: TRBD1
j_gene: TRBJ2-2

CDR3nt: TGTGCCACAGCCCCGGGGGCCGCGAACACCGGGGAGCTGTTTTTT
CDR3aa: CATAPGAANTGELFF
v_gene: TRBV7-3
abundance: -
d_gene: -
j_gene: TRBJ2-2

CDR3nt: TGTGCCAGCAGCTTAGCGGGAGTCGACCAAGAGACCCAGTACTTC
CDR3aa: CASSLAGVDQETQYF
v_gene: TRBV5-4
abundance: -
d_gene: TRBD2
j_gene: TRBJ2-5

CDR3nt: TGTGCCAGCAGTCGAAATCCAGTGAACACTGAAGCTTTCTTT
CDR3aa: CASSRNPVNTEAFF
v_gene: TRBV7-6
abundance: -
d_gene: -
j_gene: TRBJ1-1

CDR3nt: TGTGCCAGCAGCGGGCCCGGACAGGGGGTCGGGAATGGCTACACCTTC
CDR3aa: CASSGPGQGVGNGYTF
v_gene: TRBV9
abundance: -
d_gene: TRBD1
j_gene: TRBJ1-2

CDR3nt: TGTGCCAGCAGCTTAGACCTCGCTGGCACAGATACGCAGTATTTT
CDR3aa: CASSLDLAGTDTQYF
v_gene: TRBV11-2
abundance: -
d_gene: -
j_gene: TRBJ2-3

CDR3nt: TGCGCCAGCAGTGAAGGGGCGGGAGTAAGCTACGAGCAGTACTTC
CDR3aa: CASSEGAGVSYEQYF
v_gene: TRBV10-2
abundance: -
d_gene: TRBD2
j_gene: TRBJ2-7

CDR3nt: TGTGCCAGCAGCTTAGGGGGGACAGGTAACAAAAACTACGAGCAGTACTTC
CDR3aa: CASSLGGTGNKNYEQYF
v_gene: TRBV11-3
abundance: -
d_gene: TRBD1
j_gene: TRBJ2-7

CDR3nt: TGTGCCAGCAGCGTGACACAGGGGCTGGGGATATATGGCTACACCTTC
CDR3aa: CASSVTQGLGIYGYTF
v_gene: TRBV7-9
abundance: few
d_gene: TRBD1
j_gene: TRBJ1-2

CDR3nt: TGTGCCAGCAGCTTAGGGGCGAACACTGAAGCTTTCTTT
CDR3aa: CASSLGANTEAFF
v_gene: TRBV7-3
abundance: -
d_gene: -
j_gene: TRBJ1-1

CDR3nt: TGTGCCAGCAGTGACTGGGACAGCGTCTACGAGCAGTACTTC
CDR3aa: CASSDWDSVYEQYF
v_gene: TRBV2
abundance: few
d_gene: TRBD1
j_gene: TRBJ2-7